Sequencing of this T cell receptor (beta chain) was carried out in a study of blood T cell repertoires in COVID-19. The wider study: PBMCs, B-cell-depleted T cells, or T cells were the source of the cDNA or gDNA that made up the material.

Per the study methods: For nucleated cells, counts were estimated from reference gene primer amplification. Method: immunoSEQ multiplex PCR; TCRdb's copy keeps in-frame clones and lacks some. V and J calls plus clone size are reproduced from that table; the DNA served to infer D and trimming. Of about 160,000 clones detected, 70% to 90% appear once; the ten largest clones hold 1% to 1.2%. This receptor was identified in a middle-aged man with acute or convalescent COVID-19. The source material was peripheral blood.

Written as DNA, the CDR3 is TGTGCCAGCAGTGATAAATTCGGGGAGCAGTTCTTC. As protein: CASSDKFGEQFF. This chain joins TRBV6-1 and TRBJ2-1; D ambiguous. The CDR3 loop spans 12 amino acids. Per germline, CDR1 MNHNS and CDR2 SASEGT. With 3 bases removed from V and 10 bases from J, the gap between germline ends came to 10 bases.